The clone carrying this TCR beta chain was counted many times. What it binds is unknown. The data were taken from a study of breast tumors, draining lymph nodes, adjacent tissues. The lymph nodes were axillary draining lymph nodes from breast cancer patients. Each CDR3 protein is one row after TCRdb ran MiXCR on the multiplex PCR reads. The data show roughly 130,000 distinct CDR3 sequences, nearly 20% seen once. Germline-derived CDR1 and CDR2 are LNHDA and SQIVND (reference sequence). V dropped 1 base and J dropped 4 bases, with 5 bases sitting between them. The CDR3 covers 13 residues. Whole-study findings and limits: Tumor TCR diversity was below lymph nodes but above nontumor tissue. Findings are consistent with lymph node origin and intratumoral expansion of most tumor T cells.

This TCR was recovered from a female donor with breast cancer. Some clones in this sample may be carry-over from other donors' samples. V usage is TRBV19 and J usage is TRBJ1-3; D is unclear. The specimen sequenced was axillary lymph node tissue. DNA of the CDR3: TGTGCCAGTAGTATAGTACGAGGAAACACCATATATTTT. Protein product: CASSIVRGNTIYF.